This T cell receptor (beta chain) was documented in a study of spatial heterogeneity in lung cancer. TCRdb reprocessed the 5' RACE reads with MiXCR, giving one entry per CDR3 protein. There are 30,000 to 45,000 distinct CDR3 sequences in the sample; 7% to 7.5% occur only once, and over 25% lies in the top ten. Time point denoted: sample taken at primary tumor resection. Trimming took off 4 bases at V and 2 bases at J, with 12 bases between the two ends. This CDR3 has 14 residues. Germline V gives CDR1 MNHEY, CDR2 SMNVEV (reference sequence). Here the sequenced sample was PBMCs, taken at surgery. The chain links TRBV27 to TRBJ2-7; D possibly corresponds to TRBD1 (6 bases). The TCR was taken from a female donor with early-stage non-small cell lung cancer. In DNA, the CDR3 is TGTGCCAGCAGTTCGATCGGGACACCCTACGAGCAGTACTTC. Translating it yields CASSSIGTPYEQYF.